The 11 T cell receptor beta chains below were found in one sample sequenced in a study of T-cell reconstitution after alpha-beta-depleted transplantation in children. Preparation of the TCRbeta library used unique molecular identifiers. TCRdb passed the PCR reads through MiXCR, listing each CDR3 protein once. The sample carries approximately 510,000 distinct CDR3 sequences, 18% recorded once. The source material was PBMCs from the stem cell graft donor, sampled from the stem cell graft. These receptors came from a human donor who donated a stem cell graft to a child with acute lymphoblastic leukemia.

The chain carries TRBV4-1 and TRBJ2-4; D unresolved. V lost 6 bases and J lost 5, with 14 bases in between. The CDR3 is made up of 14 amino acids. Germline CDR1 and CDR2: MGHRA and YSYEKL. CDR3 in DNA: TGCGCCAGCAGTCTACTTGACACAGAAAACATTCAGTACTTC. This translates into CASSLLDTENIQYF.

This chain joins TRBV5-1 and TRBJ2-1, with D possibly matching TRBD2 (6 bases). The CDR3 has 16 residues. Trimming shortened V by 0 bases and J by 4 bases, and 14 bases separated the two germline ends. The germline V gene has CDR1 SGHRS and CDR2 YFSETQ. The CDR3 is CASSLEAGTVYNEQFF. The CDR3 DNA sequence: TGCGCCAGCAGCTTGGAGGCCGGGACTGTTTACAATGAGCAGTTCTTC.

This chain links TRBV12-3 or TRBV12-4 with TRBJ1-4; a weak D match, TRBD1 (5 bases). V lost 7 bases to trimming and J lost 11 bases, with 11 bases between them. CDR3 length: 11 amino acids. In DNA form, the CDR3 reads TGTGCCAGCAAGCAACAGGACAAACTGTTTTTT. It encodes CASKQQDKLFF.

This clonotype was recorded a few times. The rearrangement uses TRBV29-1 and TRBJ2-2; D is undetermined. V shed 2 bases and J shed 8 bases, with 9 bases lying between them. Germline V gene data show CDR1 as SQVTM and CDR2 as ANQGSEA. The CDR3 consists of 12 residues. The DNA for the CDR3 is TGCAGCGTTGAATGGGTCGCTGGGGAGCTGTTTTTT. Translated: CSVEWVAGELFF.

The J gene is TRBJ2-7, the V gene TRBV11-2, with D unresolved. Per germline, CDR1 SGHAT and CDR2 FQNNGV. V lost 1 base and J 6 bases, leaving 10 bases between the germline ends. This CDR3 is 13 amino acids long. CDR3 in DNA: TGTGCCAGCAGCTTAGGTCTGAGCAGCGAGCAGTACTTC. Its translation is CASSLGLSSEQYF.

The V gene is TRBV20-1, the J gene TRBJ2-7; unclear D gene. This CDR3 is 12 amino acids long. Germline V gene lookup returns CDR1 DFQATT and CDR2 SNEGSKA (reference sequence). Trimming removed 0 bases from V and 3 bases from J, with 6 bases in between. The CDR3 nucleotides are TGCAGTGCTAGAGATATACTCTACGAGCAGTACTTC. Encoded protein: CSARDILYEQYF.

This sequence joins TRBV7-9 and TRBJ2-3; 10 positions match TRBD2. V was clipped by 5 bases and J by 0 bases; unmatched bases: 5. This CDR3 has 16 amino acids. Germline V lookup: CDR1 SEHNR, CDR2 FQNEAQ (reference sequence). The CDR3: CASSRSTSGSTDTQYF. DNA for the CDR3: TGTGCCAGCAGCCGGTCGACTAGCGGGAGCACAGATACGCAGTATTTT. Full variable domain (outside the CDR3, taken from reference TRBV7-9 and TRBJ2-3): DTGVSQNPRHKITKRGQNVTFRCDPISEHNRLYWYRQTLGQGPEFLTYFQNEAQLEKSRLLSDRFSAERPKGSFSTLEIQRTEQGDSAMYLCASSRSTSGSTDTQYFGPGTRLTVL.

The V call is TRBV5-1, the J call TRBJ2-1; TRBD1 agrees at 7 bases. The CDR3 runs to 15 residues. The V gene's germline CDR1 is SGHRS and CDR2 YFSETQ. V shed 0 bases and J 2 bases; nucleotides not matched to a gene: 2. Here the CDR3 reads CASSLGDRAYNEQFF. For the CDR3, the DNA is TGCGCCAGCAGCTTGGGAGACAGGGCCTACAATGAGCAGTTCTTC.

This clonotype appeared a few times. The chain combines TRBV24-1 with TRBJ2-5, with a possible D match to TRBD1 (6 bases). The CDR3 extends over 15 amino acids. Germline values: CDR1 KGHDR, CDR2 SFDVKD. V dropped 4 bases and J dropped 5 bases, with 16 bases sitting between them. The CDR3: CATSDRGGTTETQYF. Here the CDR3 DNA reads TGTGCCACCAGTGACCGAGGGGGTACAACGGAGACCCAGTACTTC.

This chain joins TRBV7-9 and TRBJ2-7; TRBD2 is a possible D gene (6 bases). Germline assignment: CDR1 SEHNR and CDR2 FQNEAQ (reference sequence). Trimming left V 1 base short and J 2 bases short, with 15 bases between. This CDR3 is 16 amino acids long. This CDR3 reads CASSLVILGGAYEQYF. CDR3 DNA: TGTGCCAGCAGCTTAGTCATTCTCGGGGGAGCCTACGAGCAGTACTTC.

The CDR3 coding sequence is TGTGCCAGTAGATTAGCGGGAGAGTCTCGGCAGTACTTC. Amino acid sequence: CASRLAGESRQYF. V is TRBV19 and J is TRBJ2-7, with 9 bases that match TRBD2. The CDR3 is made up of 13 amino acids. Germline lookup yields CDR1 LNHDA and CDR2 SQIVND (reference sequence). Trimming took 6 bases from V and 9 from J; bases not matched to a gene: 9.